A single sample is the source of the 4 T cell receptor beta chains below, sequenced in a study of beta chain features in type 1 diabetes. All of the isolated RNA was reverse transcribed, so expressed TCRB transcripts were sequenced. Only in-frame clones appear in the TCRdb table, and some are missing; sequencing was by immunoSEQ multiplex PCR. The repertoire has some 660,000 clones, around an eighth of them found once; the top ten carry 0.035% to 0.045%. Study observations and caveats: The study found moderately but significantly shorter TCRB CDR3s in all four CD4+ subsets of Type 1 diabetes patients.

These TCRs are of unknown antigen specificity. The sample taken for sequencing was naive CD4+ T cells from blood. The receptors originated from a man between 18 and 35 years old with type 1 diabetes.

This rearrangement joins TRBV4-1 to TRBJ1-6; maybe TRBD1 (6 bases). The V end was cut by 0 bases, the J end by 4 bases, with 10 bases between. CDR3 length: 16 amino acids. From germline, CDR1 is MGHRA and CDR2 YSYEKL. The CDR3 nucleotides read TGCGCCAGCAGCCAAGATCTGGACAGTTATAATTCACCCCTCCACTTT. This translates into CASSQDLDSYNSPLHF.

The V gene is TRBV30, the J gene TRBJ2-7; D call uncertain. Trimming took 4 bases from V and 1 from J, leaving 14 bases between them. Per germline, CDR1 GTSNPN and CDR2 SVGIG (reference sequence). This CDR3 is built from 14 residues. As DNA, the CDR3 is TGTGCCTGGACCACCCAGGCAGCTTCCTACGAGCAGTACTTC. It encodes CAWTTQAASYEQYF.

The V and J genes are TRBV27 and TRBJ2-7, with TRBD2 matching over 11 bases. The CDR3 consists of 15 residues. Germline V lookup: CDR1 MNHEY, CDR2 SMNVEV (reference sequence). V dropped 4 bases and J dropped 3; count of bases not matched to a gene: 5. This chain's CDR3 is CASSSTSGSVYEQYF. DNA for the CDR3: TGTGCCAGCAGTTCAACTAGCGGGAGTGTCTACGAGCAGTACTTC.

The table lists this clone with a few counts. The chain combines TRBV30 with TRBJ2-1, with 8 positions matching TRBD2. V lost 4 bases and J lost 1; bases outside the gene matches: 6. Per germline, CDR1 GTSNPN and CDR2 SVGIG (reference sequence). The CDR3 is made up of 15 amino acids. CDR3 coding DNA: TGTGCCTGGAACGGGGCGGGAGGTTCCTACAATGAGCAGTTCTTC. Residues: CAWNGAGGSYNEQFF.